The T cell receptor (beta chain) described here comes from a study of blood T cell repertoires in COVID-19. Clones were read by immunoSEQ multiplex PCR, and TCRdb kept only the in-frame ones, dropping some. The sample shows some 200,000 clones, approximately 85% of them seen only once. CDR3 length: 15 amino acids. V lost 3 bases and J lost 1; bases outside the gene matches: 3. Per the germline V gene, CDR1 is LNHDA and CDR2 is SQIVND (reference sequence). The sample was peripheral blood. This clonotype was sampled from a man aged 45 to 65 who had recovered from COVID-19. This sequence joins TRBV19 and TRBJ2-1, with 7 bases that match TRBD1. CDR3 sequence reads: CASSIPQGSYNEQFF. The CDR3 coding sequence is TGTGCCAGTAGTATCCCACAGGGGTCCTACAATGAGCAGTTCTTC.